The 12 T cell receptor beta chains in this list originate from one sample, sequenced in a study of CD8 T cells in ankylosing spondylitis. TCRdb passed the 5' RACE reads through MiXCR, listing each CDR3 protein once. The table has 150,000 to 200,000 distinct CDR3 sequences, over 10% seen once; the top ten hold roughly 11%. The sample taken for sequencing was blood, either unsorted or a sorted T cell fraction (not recorded which). The receptors here all came from a female donor with ankylosing spondylitis or in good health (not recorded which).

The sample holds many counts of this clonotype. The chain couples TRBV4-3 to TRBJ2-5, with D perhaps matching TRBD2 (5 bases). The CDR3 runs 16 residues. Trimming stripped 1 base from V and 5 bases from J, with 17 bases between. Germline V gives CDR1 LGHNA, CDR2 YSLEER. The CDR3 sequence is CASSQVFRGPGETQYF. DNA of the CDR3: TGCGCCAGCAGCCAAGTCTTTCGGGGTCCCGGGGAGACCCAGTACTTC.

This clonotype was detected ten times or more. This chain joins TRBV4-2 and TRBJ2-1, with 10 bases that match TRBD2. CDR3 length equals 16 residues. From germline, CDR1 is LGHNA and CDR2 YNFKEQ. Trimming took 0 bases from V and 8 from J; bases not matched to a gene: 7. CDR3 coding DNA: TGTGCCAGCAGCCAAGATGCTAGCGGGAGACGATATGAGCAGTTCTTC. Encoded protein: CASSQDASGRRYEQFF.

Comment on this clonotype: The junction departs from germline at one end; a sequencing error may be responsible. J is TRBJ2-5 and V is TRBV3-1; possibly TRBD2 for D (6 bases). Germline V gives CDR1 LGHDT, CDR2 YNNKEL (reference sequence). This CDR3 region has 17 residues. The CDR3 loop reads CASSQDRRTNYQETQHF. CDR3 nucleotides: TGTGCCAGCAGCCAAGATCGCAGGACTAACTACCAAGAGACCCAGCACTTC.

This clonotype was seen at least ten times. This chain connects TRBV5-1 to TRBJ1-1, with 8 nucleotides matching TRBD1. V lost 5 bases, J lost 0 bases, and 9 bases stayed unmatched. CDR1 and CDR2 from the germline V gene are SGHRS and YFSETQ. The CDR3 is 16 residues long. Here the CDR3 DNA reads TGCGCCAGCAGATCCGGGACAGGTACTATGAACACTGAAGCTTTCTTT. Translated: CASRSGTGTMNTEAFF. Drawing the rest from reference TRBV5-1 and TRBJ1-1, the complete variable domain is KAGVTQTPRYLIKTRGQQVTLSCSPISGHRSVSWYQQTPGQGLQFLFEYFSETQRNKGNFPGRFSGRQFSNSRSEMNVSTLELGDSALYLCASRSGTGTMNTEAFFGQGTRLTVV.

CDR3 coding DNA: TGTGCCAGTAGTATACATGTCCCGTACGAGCAGTACTTC. This codes for CASSIHVPYEQYF. This rearrangement joins TRBV19 to TRBJ2-7, with unresolved D. The germline V gene encodes CDR1 LNHDA and CDR2 SQIVND (reference sequence). The V end was cut by 2 bases, the J end by 4 bases, with 9 bases between. This CDR3 comprises 13 residues. Variable domain in full (rest from reference TRBV19 and TRBJ2-7): DGGITQSPKYLFRKEGQNVTLSCEQNLNHDAMYWYRQDPGQGLRLIYYSQIVNDFQKGDIAEGYSVSREKKESFPLTVTSAQKNPTAFYLCASSIHVPYEQYFGPGTRLTVT.

This clonotype was seen repeatedly, ten times or more. J is TRBJ1-6 and V is TRBV7-2; weak D call: TRBD1 (5 bases). The germline CDR1 and CDR2 sequences are SGHTA and FQGNSA. This CDR3 comprises 11 residues. The ends were cut back, 3 bases at V and 12 bases at J, with 6 bases in the middle. CDR3 DNA: TGTGCCAGCAGCTTGCAGGGACCCCTCCACTTT. Translated: CASSLQGPLHF.

The chain couples TRBV27 to TRBJ2-4; either TRBD1 or TRBD2 may supply D (5 bases each). CDR1 is MNHEY, CDR2 SMNVEV, per germline (reference sequence). The CDR3 runs to 12 residues. The V end was cut by 6 bases, the J end by 9 bases, with 12 bases between. DNA for the CDR3: TGTGCCAGCAGAGGATTAGGGACCATTCAGTACTTC. This encodes CASRGLGTIQYF.

The chain recombines TRBV6-2 or TRBV6-3 with TRBJ1-2, with unresolved D. CDR1 and CDR2 (germline): MNHEY, SVGEGT. The V gene lost 3 bases and the J gene lost 1 base, with 6 bases spanning the gap. CDR3 length: 13 amino acids. This CDR3 reads CASSYQDNYGYTF. CDR3 in DNA: TGTGCCAGCAGTTATCAGGATAACTATGGCTACACCTTC.

Many counts were recorded for this clonotype. This chain connects TRBV3-1 to TRBJ1-1; D is ambiguous. The CDR3 extends over 16 amino acids. V gave up 4 bases and J gave up 0 bases, with 15 bases separating them. Germline assignment: CDR1 LGHDT and CDR2 YNNKEL (reference sequence). CDR3 amino acids: CASSPSGRTMNTEAFF. In nucleotides, the CDR3 is TGTGCCAGCAGCCCTTCGGGCAGAACGATGAACACTGAAGCTTTCTTT. Using reference TRBV3-1 and TRBJ1-1 for the parts outside the CDR3, the full variable domain is DTAVSQTPKYLVTQMGNDKSIKCEQNLGHDTMYWYKQDSKKFLKIMFSYNNKELIINETVPNRFSPKSPDKAHLNLHINSLELGDSAVYFCASSPSGRTMNTEAFFGQGTRLTVV.

The genes are TRBV7-2 and TRBJ1-1; no clear D gene. This CDR3 is 11 amino acids long. Between the trimmed V and J ends, which lost 5 bases and 8 bases, there was a span of 9 bases. The germline V gene encodes CDR1 SGHTA and CDR2 FQGNSA. CDR3 in amino acids: CASSLRYEAFF. CDR3 nucleotide sequence: TGTGCCAGCAGCCTTAGATACGAAGCTTTCTTT.

This clonotype was seen repeatedly, ten times or more. The V gene is TRBV20-1, the J gene TRBJ1-4; D is undetermined. This CDR3 is built from 13 residues. V lost 3 bases, J lost 4 bases, and 9 bases lay in between. CDR1 is DFQATT and CDR2 is SNEGSKA in the germline V gene (reference sequence). The CDR3 DNA reads as TGCAGTGCTAGTGCGGATGATAATGAAAAACTGTTTTTT. It specifies CSASADDNEKLFF.

At least ten counts were recorded for this clonotype. The chain is built from TRBV19 and TRBJ1-3; D is unclear. There are 16 residues in the CDR3. V was pared by 6 bases and J by 0 bases, with 15 bases between. Germline V gene data show CDR1 as LNHDA and CDR2 as SQIVND (reference sequence). The CDR3 sequence is CASSRSIDRSGNTIYF. In nucleotides, the CDR3 is TGTGCCAGTAGCCGATCCATCGACCGCTCTGGAAACACCATATATTTT.